These 13 T cell receptor beta chains originate from one sample sequenced in a study of blood T cell repertoires in COVID-19 (dated by TCRdb to 2019 to 2021). The library came from the immunoSEQ multiplex PCR assay. The source is immuneACCESS, and TCRdb retained only in-frame sequences with V and J called. Part of the clones is not carried over; for the studies checked, unresolved V genes explain less than half of this, and the remainder is unexplained. The sample table shows tens of thousands of clones, and more than 70% are seen once. The top ten clonotypes cover 16% of the sample. Sample: peripheral blood. The receptors shown here come from a human donor in a cohort sampled during active COVID-19.

A word on this clone: Relative to the germline gene, one junction end is altered; a read error may explain this. The same CDR3 also results from other DNA sequences found in this sample. This chain joins TRBV13 and TRBJ2-3; 13 bases agree with TRBD2. Germline-derived CDR1 and CDR2 are PRHDT and FYEKMQ (reference sequence). The CDR3 contains 18 residues. In nucleotides, the CDR3 is TGTGCCACCAGCTTACCGGGCACTAGCGGGGGGGGCACAGATACGCAGTATTTT. Protein sequence: CATSLPGTSGGGTDTQYF.

The chain carries TRBV13 and TRBJ1-1; 8 bases line up with TRBD1. Germline V gene data show CDR1 as PRHDT and CDR2 as FYEKMQ (reference sequence). Germline trimming cut 5 bases from V and 1 base from J; bases unmatched to any gene: 6. This CDR3 is 15 amino acids long. The CDR3 coding sequence is TGTGCCAGCAGCCTCGACAGGGGCTGGAACACTGAAGCTTTCTTT. The encoded protein is CASSLDRGWNTEAFF.

The chain recombines TRBV12-3 or TRBV12-4 with TRBJ2-7; 8 bases match TRBD2. This CDR3 contains 13 residues. The V and J ends lost 6 bases and 2 bases, in that order; junction bases with no gene match: 3. The CDR3 DNA reads as TGTGCCAGCAGGGCGGGGGGTACCTACGAGCAGTACTTC. Translated: CASRAGGTYEQYF.

This clone was found once. The V and J genes are TRBV3-1 (or the pseudogene TRBV3-2) and TRBJ2-5, with TRBD2 matching 8 bases. V lost 6 bases to trimming and J lost 1 base; unmatched junction nucleotides: 7. This CDR3 is built from 15 residues. Germline lookup yields CDR1 LGHDT and CDR2 YNNKEL (reference sequence). The CDR3 DNA is TGTGCCAGCAGTAATAGCGGGGCCCTCCAAGAGACCCAGTACTTC. Encoded protein: CASSNSGALQETQYF.

The V and J genes are TRBV11-2 and TRBJ1-6; a possible D gene is TRBD1 (5 bases). CDR1 SGHAT and CDR2 FQNNGV come from the germline V gene. The CDR3 is made up of 15 amino acids. V was trimmed by 0 bases and J by 9 bases, leaving 12 bases between them. The CDR3 DNA sequence: TGTGCCAGCAGCTTAGATTGGCAGGGAAGTTCACCCCTCCACTTT. Translating gives CASSLDWQGSSPLHF.

The chain uses TRBV4-1 and TRBJ2-7, with a possible D match to TRBD1 (5 bases). This CDR3 is 16 amino acids long. V gave up 1 base and J gave up 1 base, with 14 bases separating them. Germline CDR1 MGHRA, CDR2 YSYEKL. The CDR3: CASSQVSRQGSYEQYF. CDR3 sequence (DNA): TGCGCCAGCAGCCAAGTCAGTCGGCAGGGATCCTACGAGCAGTACTTC.

This chain links TRBV29-1 with TRBJ2-7; TRBD1 matches 7 bases. Germline lookup yields CDR1 SQVTM and CDR2 ANQGSEA. The V segment lost 1 base and the J segment 5 bases; nucleotides outside the gene matches: 11. This CDR3 spans 15 amino acids. The CDR3 here is CSVEGGYEGANEQYF. The DNA of the CDR3 is TGCAGCGTTGAAGGGGGTTATGAGGGGGCTAACGAGCAGTACTTC.

The rearrangement links TRBV5-8 to TRBJ1-6; 9 bases align to TRBD1. This CDR3 comprises 15 residues. Germline values: CDR1 SGHTS, CDR2 YDEGEE. The V gene end was trimmed by 4 bases and the J gene end by 5 bases; junction bases not matched to a gene: 4. DNA for the CDR3: TGTGCCAGCAGCGCAGGACAGGGGCATAATTCACCCCTCCACTTT. It yields the protein CASSAGQGHNSPLHF.

This chain connects TRBV5-1 to TRBJ2-3, with D possibly TRBD2 on 5 matching bases. This CDR3 comprises 15 residues. The germline gives CDR1 SGHRS, CDR2 YFSETQ. The germline V and J ends were trimmed by 4 bases and 2 bases, with 14 bases remaining between them. The CDR3 region has the DNA TGCGCCAGCAGCCACCTGGGCGGGTCCACAGATACGCAGTATTTT. Amino acids: CASSHLGGSTDTQYF.

CDR3 sequence reads: CASSPGQTYEQYF. The CDR3, as DNA: TGTGCCAGCTCACCAGGACAGACCTACGAGCAGTACTTC. This sequence joins TRBV18 and TRBJ2-7; a possible D gene is TRBD1 (6 bases). Germline CDR1 KGHSH, CDR2 LQKENI. CDR3 length: 13 amino acids. Trimming took 2 bases from V and 2 from J, leaving 7 bases between them.

This rearrangement joins TRBV7-9 to TRBJ1-1; D possibly corresponds to TRBD1 (5 bases). With 5 bases removed from V and 7 bases from J, the gap between germline ends came to 14 bases. The CDR3 runs 13 residues. Germline loops: CDR1 SEHNR, CDR2 FQNEAQ (reference sequence). The CDR3 sequence: CASSKRQTVEAFF. The CDR3 DNA follows: TGTGCCAGCAGCAAAAGACAGACGGTTGAAGCTTTCTTT. The whole variable domain, filled in from reference TRBV7-9 and TRBJ1-1, reads DTGVSQNPRHKITKRGQNVTFRCDPISEHNRLYWYRQTLGQGPEFLTYFQNEAQLEKSRLLSDRFSAERPKGSFSTLEIQRTEQGDSAMYLCASSKRQTVEAFFGQGTRLTVV.

The chain employs TRBV7-2 and TRBJ1-2; tentative D call: TRBD1 (6 bases). Germline lookup yields CDR1 SGHTA and CDR2 FQGNSA. V lost 5 bases and J lost 6, with 16 bases in between. The CDR3 covers 14 residues. CDR3 DNA sequence: TGTGCCAGCAGCCCCGGGACATCTCAGGATGGCTACACCTTC. Protein: CASSPGTSQDGYTF.

The V call is TRBV12-5, the J call TRBJ2-1, with 9 bases aligning to TRBD1. The trim removed 6 bases at V and 5 bases at J, leaving 11 bases unmatched. The CDR3 has 16 residues. Germline CDR1 LGHNT, CDR2 FRNRAP. In DNA, the CDR3 is TGTGCTAGTGGGACCCCATCACGGACAGGGGACAATGAGCAGTTCTTC. This codes for CASGTPSRTGDNEQFF.